This TCR beta chain was recovered during a study of T cells in Graves' hyperthyroidism and ophthalmopathy. Study-level background: Peripheral blood was taken when the disease was first diagnosed, before any treatment began. Broader study findings: From stable hyperthyroidism, ophthalmopathy was separated by a 13 V-J model.

With a duration under 2 months, the hyperthyroidism was newly diagnosed in patients aged 18 to 65. The study excluded patients with uncontrolled infection, other autoimmune disease, pregnancy or lactation. Germline V gene sequence: CDR1 SGHRS, CDR2 YFSETQ. Trimming stripped 4 bases from V and 6 bases from J, with 23 bases between. The CDR3 loop spans 17 amino acids. What was amplified from RNA transcripts were TCR beta CDR3 regions. Using the HTBI primer set, a first-round RT-PCR was run on the TCR CDR3. Via MiXCR, TCRdb re-called the multiplex PCR reads, giving one row per CDR3 protein. The repertoire holds more than 300,000 distinct CDR3 sequences, with around 13% as singletons. This clonotype was detected a few times. Its target is unknown. Just one base apart from a much larger clone, this may be a read error.

The sequence was obtained from a woman between 18 and 29 years old with Graves' hyperthyroidism. The sample comprised blood. The chain combines TRBV5-1 with TRBJ2-1, with D perhaps given as TRBD1 or TRBD2 (5 bases each). The CDR3 is CASSEGRVSHQGNEQFF. CDR3 coding DNA: TGCGCCAGCAGCGAGGGCAGGGTATCGCATCAGGGCAATGAGCAGTTCTTC.